This T cell receptor (beta chain) was retrieved from a study of T cell responses to AZD1222 COVID-19 vaccine. The CDR3 is 15 residues long. From germline, CDR1 is SGHNT and CDR2 YENEEA. The V gene lost 5 bases and the J gene lost 8 bases, with 21 bases spanning the gap. Sequencing used immunoSEQ multiplex PCR; TCRdb keeps in-frame clones, though not all of them. This sample has roughly 180,000 clones, with around 90% found just once. This chain links TRBV11-3 with TRBJ1-1, with D perhaps matching TRBD1 (5 bases). The sequencing here drew on peripheral blood, taken 28 days after the second AZD1222 dose. The clonotype originates from an adult who received the AZD1222 COVID-19 vaccine. The CDR3 nucleotides are TGTGCCAGCAGCCCCGTGGGGGGTAATCTAAAGGAAGCTTTCTTT. Protein product: CASSPVGGNLKEAFF.